This TCR beta chain appears in the sequencing data of a study of T cells expressing NK-cell markers. Study details: The TCR beta repertoires originated in sorted CD3+CD56+NKG2C+, CD3+CD56+NKG2C- and CD3+CD56-NKG2C+ T cells.

The CDR3 has 16 amino acids. Germline assignment: CDR1 DFQATT and CDR2 SNEGSKA (reference sequence). The study's findings and limits: In several donors, these clonotypes also led the CD3+CD56-NKG2C+ fraction. Whether expanded NKG2C+ T cell clones were HCMV-specific remained unclear. Top CD8+ clonotypes included the dominant CD3+CD56+NKG2C+ clonotypes in a handful of donors.

TCRdb re-called the 5' RACE reads and shows each CDR3 protein once, DNA omitted. The sample totals about 460,000 distinct CDR3 sequences. As concerns this clonotype: The antigen remains undetermined.

The origin of this receptor is a woman aged 50 to 60 in good health. The material sequenced was blood T cells: a sorted CD56 or NKG2C T cell subset, CD4+ or CD8+ T cells, or bulk PBMC T cells (not recorded which). The V and J genes are TRBV20-1 and TRBJ2-1; TCRdb indicates TRBD1, and absent DNA this call remains unverified. The chain's CDR3 is CSARAIGGGLRNEQFF.